This paragraph covers one T cell receptor beta chain sequence. Its antigen remains unknown. The CDR3 runs to 14 residues. V lost 2 bases and J 0 bases, leaving 8 bases between the germline ends. Germline V gives CDR1 SGHKS, CDR2 YYEKEE (reference sequence). Time point denoted: persistent/refractory GD, antithyroid drugs over 5 years with positive TRAb. Preparation of the TCR library used RNA extracted from PBMCs. It was American Thyroid Association guidelines that determined Graves' disease diagnosis. This sample is drawn from a study of regulatory T cells in long-lasting Graves disease. CDR3 regions were amplified by Arm-PCR using iRepertoire HTBI primers to build TCR beta libraries. TCRdb itself ran the multiplex PCR reads through MiXCR, one entry per CDR3 protein. Here the sample spans roughly 700,000 distinct CDR3 sequences, around 32% being singletons. Study outcomes and limitations: With 2,500 to 3,500 shared public clonotypes, persistent patients exceeded new patients, who shared 950 to 1,000. Persistent Graves' patients showed a TCR diversity that was lower than that of newly diagnosed ones.

This rearrangement joins TRBV5-5 to TRBJ1-1, with D unresolved. The TCR originated in a female donor with Graves disease. This sample comprised peripheral blood mononuclear cells (PBMCs), obtained when the disease was refractory, from a patient treated with antithyroid drugs. The CDR3 nucleotides are TGTGCCAGCAGCTTTAGTCAGTTGAACACTGAAGCTTTCTTT. Amino acids: CASSFSQLNTEAFF.